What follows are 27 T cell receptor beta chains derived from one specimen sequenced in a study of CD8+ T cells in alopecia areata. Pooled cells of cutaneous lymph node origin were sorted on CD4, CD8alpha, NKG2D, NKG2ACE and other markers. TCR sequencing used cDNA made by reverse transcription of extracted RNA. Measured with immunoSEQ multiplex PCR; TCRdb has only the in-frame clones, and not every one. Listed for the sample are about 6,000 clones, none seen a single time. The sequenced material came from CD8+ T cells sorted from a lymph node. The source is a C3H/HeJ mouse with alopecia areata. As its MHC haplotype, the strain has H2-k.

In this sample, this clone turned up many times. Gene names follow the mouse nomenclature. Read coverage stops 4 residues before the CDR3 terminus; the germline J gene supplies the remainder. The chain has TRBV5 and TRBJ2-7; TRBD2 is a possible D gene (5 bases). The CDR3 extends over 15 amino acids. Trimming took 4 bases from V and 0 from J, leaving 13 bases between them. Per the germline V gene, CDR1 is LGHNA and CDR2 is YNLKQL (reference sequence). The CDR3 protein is CASSPMGRSSYEQYF. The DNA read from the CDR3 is TGTGCCAGCAGCCCAATGGGGAGGAGCTCCTAT.

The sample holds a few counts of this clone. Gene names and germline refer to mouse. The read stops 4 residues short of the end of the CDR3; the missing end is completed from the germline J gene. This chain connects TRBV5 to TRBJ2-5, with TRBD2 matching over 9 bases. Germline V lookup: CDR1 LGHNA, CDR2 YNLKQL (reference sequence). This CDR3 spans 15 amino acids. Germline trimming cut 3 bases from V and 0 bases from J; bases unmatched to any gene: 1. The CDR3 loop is CASSQDWGNQDTQYF. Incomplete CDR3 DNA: TGTGCCAGCAGCCAGGACTGGGGTAACCAAGAC.

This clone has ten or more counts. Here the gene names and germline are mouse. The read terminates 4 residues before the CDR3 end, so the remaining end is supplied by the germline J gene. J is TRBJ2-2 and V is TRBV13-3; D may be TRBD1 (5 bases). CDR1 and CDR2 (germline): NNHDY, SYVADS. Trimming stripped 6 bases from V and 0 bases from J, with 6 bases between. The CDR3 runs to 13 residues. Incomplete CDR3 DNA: TGTGCCAGCAAGACAGCAAACACCGGG. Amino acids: CASKTANTG. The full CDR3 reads CASKTANTGQLYF.

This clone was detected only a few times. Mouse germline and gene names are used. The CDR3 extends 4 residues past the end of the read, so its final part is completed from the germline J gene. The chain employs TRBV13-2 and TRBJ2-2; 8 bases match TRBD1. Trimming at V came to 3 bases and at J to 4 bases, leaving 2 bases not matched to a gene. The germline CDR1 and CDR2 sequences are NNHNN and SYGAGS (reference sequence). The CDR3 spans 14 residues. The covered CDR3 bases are TGTGCCAGCGGTGCGACAGGGGTCACCGGG. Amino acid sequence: CASGATGVTG. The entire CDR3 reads CASGATGVTGQLYF.

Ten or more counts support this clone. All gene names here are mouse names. Partial CDR3 DNA: TGTGCCAGCGGTGATGCGCAGGAA. Translating gives CASGDAQE. Given in full, the CDR3 is CASGDAQEEVFF. This chain connects TRBV13-2 to TRBJ1-1, with D unresolved. The sequenced fragment ends 4 residues before the CDR3 boundary, so the rest is inferred from the germline J gene. Germline V gene sequence: CDR1 NNHNN, CDR2 SYGAGS (reference sequence). This CDR3 has 12 residues.

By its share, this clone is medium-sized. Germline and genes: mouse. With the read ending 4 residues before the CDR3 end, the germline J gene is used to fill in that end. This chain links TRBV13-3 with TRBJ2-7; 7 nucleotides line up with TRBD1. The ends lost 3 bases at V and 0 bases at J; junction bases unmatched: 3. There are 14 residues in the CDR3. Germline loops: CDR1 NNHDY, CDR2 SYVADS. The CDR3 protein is CASSGGQSSYEQYF. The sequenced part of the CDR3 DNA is TGTGCCAGCAGTGGGGGACAGAGCTCCTAT.

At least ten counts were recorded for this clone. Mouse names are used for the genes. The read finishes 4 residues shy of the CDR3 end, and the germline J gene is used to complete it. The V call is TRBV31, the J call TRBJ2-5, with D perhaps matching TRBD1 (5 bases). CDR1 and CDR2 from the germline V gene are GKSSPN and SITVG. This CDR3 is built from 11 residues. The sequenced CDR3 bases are TGTGCCTGGAGAGGGGTTGAC. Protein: CAWRGVD. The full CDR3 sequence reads CAWRGVDTQYF.

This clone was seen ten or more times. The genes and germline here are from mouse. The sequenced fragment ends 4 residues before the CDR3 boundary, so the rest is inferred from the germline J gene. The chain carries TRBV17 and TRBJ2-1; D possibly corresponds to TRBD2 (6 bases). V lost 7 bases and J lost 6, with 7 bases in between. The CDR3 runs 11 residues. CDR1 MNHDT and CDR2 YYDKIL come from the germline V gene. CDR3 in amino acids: CASTGGAEQFF. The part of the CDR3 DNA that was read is TGTGCTAGCACGGGGGGTGCT. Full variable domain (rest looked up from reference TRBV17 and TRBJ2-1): DTTVKQNPRYKLARVGKPVNLICSQTMNHDTMYWYQKKPNQAPKLLLFYYDKILNREADTFEKFQSSRPNNSFCSLYIGSAGLEYSAMYLCASTGGAEQFFGPGTRLTVL.

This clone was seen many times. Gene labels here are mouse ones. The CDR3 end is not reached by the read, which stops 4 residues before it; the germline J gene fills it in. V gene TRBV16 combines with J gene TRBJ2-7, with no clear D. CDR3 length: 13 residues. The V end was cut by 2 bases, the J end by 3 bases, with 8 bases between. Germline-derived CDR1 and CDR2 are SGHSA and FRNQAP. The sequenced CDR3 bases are TGTGCAAGCAGCTTAATGGGTTTCTAT. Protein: CASSLMGFY. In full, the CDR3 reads CASSLMGFYEQYF.

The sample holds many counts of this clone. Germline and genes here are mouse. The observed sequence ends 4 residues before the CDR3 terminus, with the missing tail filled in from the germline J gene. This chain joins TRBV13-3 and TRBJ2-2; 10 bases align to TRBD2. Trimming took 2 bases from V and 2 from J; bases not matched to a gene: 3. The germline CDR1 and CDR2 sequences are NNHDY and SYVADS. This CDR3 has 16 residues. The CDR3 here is CASSERLGGNTGQLYF. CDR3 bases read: TGTGCCAGCAGTGAGCGACTGGGGGGTAACACCGGG.

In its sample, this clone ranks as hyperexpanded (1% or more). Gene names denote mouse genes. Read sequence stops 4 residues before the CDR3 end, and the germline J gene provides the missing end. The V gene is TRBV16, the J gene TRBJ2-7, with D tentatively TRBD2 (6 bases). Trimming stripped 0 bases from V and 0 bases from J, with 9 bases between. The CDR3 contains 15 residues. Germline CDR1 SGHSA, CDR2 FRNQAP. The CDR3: CASSLDSWGSYEQYF. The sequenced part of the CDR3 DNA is TGTGCAAGCAGCTTAGACTCCTGGGGCTCCTAT.

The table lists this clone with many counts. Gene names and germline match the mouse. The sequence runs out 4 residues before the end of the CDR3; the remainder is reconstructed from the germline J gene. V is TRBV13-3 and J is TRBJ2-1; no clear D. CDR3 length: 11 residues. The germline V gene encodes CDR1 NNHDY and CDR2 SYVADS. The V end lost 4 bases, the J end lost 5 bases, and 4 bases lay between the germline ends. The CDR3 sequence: CASSYNAEQFF. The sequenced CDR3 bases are TGTGCCAGCAGTTACAATGCT.

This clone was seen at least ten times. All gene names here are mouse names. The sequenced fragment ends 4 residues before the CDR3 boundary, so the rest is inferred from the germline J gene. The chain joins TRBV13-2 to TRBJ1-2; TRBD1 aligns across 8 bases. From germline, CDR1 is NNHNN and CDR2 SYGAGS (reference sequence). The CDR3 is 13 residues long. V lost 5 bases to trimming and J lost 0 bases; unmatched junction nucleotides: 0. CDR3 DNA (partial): TGTGCCAGCGGCAGGGGGCCAAACTCC. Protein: CASGRGPNS. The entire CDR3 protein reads CASGRGPNSDYTF.

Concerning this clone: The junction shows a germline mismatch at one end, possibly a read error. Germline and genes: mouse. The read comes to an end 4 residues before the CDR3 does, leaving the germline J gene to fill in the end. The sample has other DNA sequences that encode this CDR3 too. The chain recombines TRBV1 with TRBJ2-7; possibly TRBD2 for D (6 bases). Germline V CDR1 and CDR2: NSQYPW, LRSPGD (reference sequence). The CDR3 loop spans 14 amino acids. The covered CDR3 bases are TGCACCTGCAGCGCAGGCTGGGGCTCCTAT. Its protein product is CTCSAGWGSY. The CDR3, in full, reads CTCSAGWGSYEQYF.

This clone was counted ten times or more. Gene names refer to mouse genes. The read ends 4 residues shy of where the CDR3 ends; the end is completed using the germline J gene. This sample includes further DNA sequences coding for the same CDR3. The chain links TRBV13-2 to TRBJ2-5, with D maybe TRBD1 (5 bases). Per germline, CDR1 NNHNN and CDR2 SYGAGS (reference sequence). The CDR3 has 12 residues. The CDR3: CASGDAGDTQYF. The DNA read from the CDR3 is TGTGCCAGCGGTGATGCAGGGGAC.

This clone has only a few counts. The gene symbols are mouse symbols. The part of the CDR3 DNA that was read is TGTGCCAGCGGTGATGGAGGAGGGGGCGCCTATGCT. Its translation is CASGDGGGGAYA. The full CDR3 protein is CASGDGGGGAYAEQFF. V gene TRBV13-2 combines with J gene TRBJ2-1, with D maybe TRBD1 (7 bases). The read stops 4 residues short of the end of the CDR3; the missing end is completed from the germline J gene. CDR3 size: 16 residues. In germline, CDR1 is NNHNN, CDR2 SYGAGS (reference sequence). V lost 0 bases to trimming and J lost 3 bases, with 13 bases between them.

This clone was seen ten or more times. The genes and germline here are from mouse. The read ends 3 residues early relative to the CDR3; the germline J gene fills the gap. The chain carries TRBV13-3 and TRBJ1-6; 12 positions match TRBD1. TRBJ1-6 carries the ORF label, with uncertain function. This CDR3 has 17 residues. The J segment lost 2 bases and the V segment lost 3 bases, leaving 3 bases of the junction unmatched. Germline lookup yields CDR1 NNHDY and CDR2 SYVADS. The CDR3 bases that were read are TGTGCCAGCAGTGTGGGACAGGGGGCACCCTATAATTCGCCC. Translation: CASSVGQGAPYNSP. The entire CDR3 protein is CASSVGQGAPYNSPLYF.

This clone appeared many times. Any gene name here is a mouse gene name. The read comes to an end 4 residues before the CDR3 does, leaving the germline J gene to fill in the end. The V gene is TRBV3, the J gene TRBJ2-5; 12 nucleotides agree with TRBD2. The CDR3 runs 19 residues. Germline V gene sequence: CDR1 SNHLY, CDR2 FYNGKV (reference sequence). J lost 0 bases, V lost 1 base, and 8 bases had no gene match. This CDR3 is CASSLVRDWGATNQDTQYF. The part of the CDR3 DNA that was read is TGTGCCAGCAGCTTAGTCCGGGACTGGGGGGCCACTAACCAAGAC.

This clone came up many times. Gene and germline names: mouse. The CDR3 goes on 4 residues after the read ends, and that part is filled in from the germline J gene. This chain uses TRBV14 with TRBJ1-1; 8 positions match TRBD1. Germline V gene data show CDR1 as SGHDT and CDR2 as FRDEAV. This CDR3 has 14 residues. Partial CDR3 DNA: TGTGCCAGCAGTCCCAGACAGGGGAGGACA. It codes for CASSPRQGRT. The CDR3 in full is CASSPRQGRTEVFF.

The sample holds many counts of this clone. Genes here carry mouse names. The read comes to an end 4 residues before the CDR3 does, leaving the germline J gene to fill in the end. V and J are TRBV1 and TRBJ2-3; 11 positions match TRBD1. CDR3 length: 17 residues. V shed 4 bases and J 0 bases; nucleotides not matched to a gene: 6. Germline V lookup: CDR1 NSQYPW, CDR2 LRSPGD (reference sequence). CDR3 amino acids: CTCSGTGGGGSAETLYF. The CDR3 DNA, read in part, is TGCACCTGCAGTGGGACAGGGGGCGGGGGTAGTGCAGAA. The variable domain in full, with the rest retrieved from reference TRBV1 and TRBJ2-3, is VTLLEQNPRWRLVPRGQAVNLRCILKNSQYPWMSWYQQDLQKQLQWLFTLRSPGDKEVKSLPGADYLATRVTDTELRLQVANMSQGRTLYCTCSGTGGGGSAETLYFGSGTRLTVL.

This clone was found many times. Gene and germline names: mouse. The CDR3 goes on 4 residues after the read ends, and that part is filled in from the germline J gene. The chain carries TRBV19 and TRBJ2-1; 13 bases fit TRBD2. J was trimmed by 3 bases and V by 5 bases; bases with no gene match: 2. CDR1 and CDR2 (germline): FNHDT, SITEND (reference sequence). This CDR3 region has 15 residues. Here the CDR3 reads CASSRDWGGYAEQFF. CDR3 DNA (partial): TGTGCCAGCAGCAGGGACTGGGGGGGCTATGCT.

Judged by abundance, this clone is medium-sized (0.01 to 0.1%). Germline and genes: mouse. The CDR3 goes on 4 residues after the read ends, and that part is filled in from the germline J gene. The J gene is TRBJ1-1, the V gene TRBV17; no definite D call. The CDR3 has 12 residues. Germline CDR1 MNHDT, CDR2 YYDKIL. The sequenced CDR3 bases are TGTGCTAGCAGTAGAGTGGCAGGA. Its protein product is CASSRVAG. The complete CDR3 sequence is CASSRVAGEVFF.

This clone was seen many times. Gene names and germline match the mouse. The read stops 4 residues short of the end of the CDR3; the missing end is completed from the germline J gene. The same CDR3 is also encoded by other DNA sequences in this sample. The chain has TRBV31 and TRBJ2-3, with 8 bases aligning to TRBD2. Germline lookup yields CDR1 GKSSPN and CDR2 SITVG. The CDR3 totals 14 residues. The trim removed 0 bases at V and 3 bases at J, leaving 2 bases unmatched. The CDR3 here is CAWSLGGRAETLYF. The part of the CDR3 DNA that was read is TGTGCCTGGAGTCTGGGGGGGCGGGCAGAA.

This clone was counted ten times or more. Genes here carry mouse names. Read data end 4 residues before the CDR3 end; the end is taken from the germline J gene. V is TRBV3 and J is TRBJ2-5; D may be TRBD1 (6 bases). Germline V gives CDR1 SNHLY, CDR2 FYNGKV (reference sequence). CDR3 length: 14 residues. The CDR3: CASSLADREDTQYF. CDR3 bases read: TGTGCCAGCAGCTTAGCGGACAGAGAAGAC.

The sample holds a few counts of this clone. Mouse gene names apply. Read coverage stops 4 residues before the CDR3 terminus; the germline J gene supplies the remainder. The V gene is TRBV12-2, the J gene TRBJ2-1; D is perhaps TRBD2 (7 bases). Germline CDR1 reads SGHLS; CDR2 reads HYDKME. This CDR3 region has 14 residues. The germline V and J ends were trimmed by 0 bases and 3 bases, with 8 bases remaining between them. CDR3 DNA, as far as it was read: TGTGCCAGCTCTCTCAGGGGGGGCTATGCT. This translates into CASSLRGGYA. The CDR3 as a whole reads CASSLRGGYAEQFF.

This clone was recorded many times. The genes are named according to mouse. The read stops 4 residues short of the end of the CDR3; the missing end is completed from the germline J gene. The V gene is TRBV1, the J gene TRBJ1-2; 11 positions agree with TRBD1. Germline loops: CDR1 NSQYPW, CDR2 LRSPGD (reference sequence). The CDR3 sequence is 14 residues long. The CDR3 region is CTCSAAGTGGDYTF. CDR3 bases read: TGCACCTGCAGTGCAGCCGGGACAGGGGGC.

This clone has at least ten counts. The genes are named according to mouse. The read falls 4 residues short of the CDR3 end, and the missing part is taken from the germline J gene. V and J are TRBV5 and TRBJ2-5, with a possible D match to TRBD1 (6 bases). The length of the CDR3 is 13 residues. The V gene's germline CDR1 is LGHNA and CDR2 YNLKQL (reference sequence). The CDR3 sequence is CASSQAGEDTQYF. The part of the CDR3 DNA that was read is TGTGCCAGCAGCCAAGCAGGGGAGGAC.